The text below deals with one T cell receptor beta chain. Its antigen remains unidentified. The source of the sample is a study of Tregs in tolerant kidney transplant recipients. General observations from the study: Expanding Tregs on activated donor B cells appeared to best identify donor-specific TCRbeta clones.

Germline V gene lookup returns CDR1 GTSNPN and CDR2 SVGIG (reference sequence). V lost 7 bases to trimming and J lost 4 bases, with 8 bases between them. This CDR3 contains 11 residues. This table comes from immunoSEQ multiplex PCR, and its TCRdb copy is limited to in-frame clones, with some not included. The table includes about 240,000 clones, around 81% detected once. The sequence derives from a human donor in good health. Input material: CD4+ T cells from blood. The chain couples TRBV30 to TRBJ1-3; D is possibly TRBD1 (5 bases). The CDR3 protein is CAYRGGNTIYF. The CDR3 DNA reads as TGTGCCTACCGGGGCGGAAACACCATATATTTT.